Listed here is a single T cell receptor (beta chain). Its antigen is as yet unknown. Every TCR beta cDNA library bore unique molecular identifiers. The authors obtained 500,000 or so cDNA molecules from roughly 1 to 10 million T cells. TCRdb re-analysed the PCR reads in MiXCR, keeping a single row per CDR3 protein. The sample lists approximately 660,000 distinct CDR3 sequences; 59% were seen once. CDR1 is MNHEY and CDR2 is SMNVEV in the germline V gene (reference sequence). This CDR3 region has 16 residues. Trimming shortened V by 3 bases and J by 4 bases, and 17 bases separated the two germline ends. The data were taken from a study of post-analysis software for immune sequencing data. About the study: The cohort encompassed relapsing-remitting, secondary progressive and progressive-relapsing multiple sclerosis disease courses.

Study-wide results and caveats: Five or six TRBV segments appeared more often in patients than in controls, and TRBV5-6, TRBV5-1 and TRBV20-1 were among these. Significantly lower normalized Chao1 diversity was found in patients with multiple sclerosis relative to controls. Strong co-clustering by F measure linked samples that shared a preparation batch.

This clonotype was obtained from a girl aged 2 to 9 with multiple sclerosis. The sequenced sample was blood. V and J are TRBV27 and TRBJ2-3, with D perhaps matching TRBD1 (5 bases). The CDR3 DNA follows: TGTGCCAGCAGTTTTCCCGGAGCGATAGGGGCAGATACGCAGTATTTT. This codes for CASSFPGAIGADTQYF.